The 12 T cell receptor beta chains in this list originate from one sample, sequenced in a study of cytomegalovirus exposure and HLA in healthy donors. Primers: 60 Vbeta forward and 13 Jbeta reverse. The protocol was immunoSEQ multiplex PCR, while the TCRdb copy is restricted to in-frame clones and leaves out a portion. This table has some 170,000 clones, roughly four fifths appearing once. The sample was PBMCs. Receptors originate from a woman aged 45-60 years in good health and CMV-seronegative.

This clone has just one count. The chain uses TRBV7-2 and TRBJ2-7; TRBD2 might be the D (5 bases). V lost 2 bases, J lost 9 bases, and 20 bases lay in between. This CDR3 is built from 15 residues. Per the germline V gene, CDR1 is SGHTA and CDR2 is FQGNSA. The CDR3 spells CASSLTPAVNVGQYF. The CDR3 DNA sequence: TGTGCCAGCAGCTTAACCCCAGCGGTCAACGTGGGGCAGTACTTC.

This clone was found once. The chain is built from TRBV2 and TRBJ2-1; 8 bases are shared with TRBD2. The V gene's germline CDR1 is SNHLY and CDR2 FYNNEI. The CDR3 totals 13 residues. Trimming removed 8 bases from V and 7 bases from J; junction bases left unmatched: 7. For the CDR3, the DNA is TGTGCCAGCCCGGGACTAGGTTCGAATGAGCAGTTCTTC. Translated, it gives CASPGLGSNEQFF.

This chain connects TRBV7-2 to TRBJ2-7; 11 nucleotides align to TRBD2. Germline values: CDR1 SGHTA, CDR2 FQGNSA. J was trimmed by 3 bases and V by 4 bases; bases with no gene match: 5. The CDR3 consists of 15 residues. CDR3 in DNA: TGTGCCAGCAGCTCAGGGACTAGCGGAAGCTACGAGCAGTACTTC. This codes for CASSSGTSGSYEQYF.

The CDR3 bases are TGTGCCAGCAGCCCTAATAGTGAGCAGTTCTTC. Protein product: CASSPNSEQFF. The chain links TRBV2 to TRBJ2-1; unclear D gene. V lost 6 bases, J lost 9 bases, and 9 bases lay in between. CDR3 length: 11 amino acids. Germline assignment: CDR1 SNHLY and CDR2 FYNNEI. Full variable domain (remainder filled in from reference TRBV2 and TRBJ2-1): EPEVTQTPSHQVTQMGQEVILRCVPISNHLYFYWYRQILGQKVEFLVSFYNNEISEKSEIFDDQFSVERPDGSNFTLKIRSTKLEDSAMYFCASSPNSEQFFGPGTRLTVL.

This clone has a handful of counts. The chain combines TRBV2 with TRBJ2-5; 10 bases align to TRBD2. The germline V gene has CDR1 SNHLY and CDR2 FYNNEI. CDR3 length: 15 residues. V lost 1 base and J lost 5; bases outside the gene matches: 4. The CDR3 nucleotides read TGTGCCAGCAGTGAAGGGGCTAGCGGGAGTGAGACCCAGTACTTC. Protein sequence: CASSEGASGSETQYF.

The V gene is TRBV14, the J gene TRBJ1-2; possible D gene TRBD1, 6 bases. V lost 3 bases and J 4 bases, leaving 12 bases between the germline ends. CDR1 SGHDN and CDR2 FVKESK come from the germline V gene. The CDR3 totals 14 residues. The CDR3 spells CASSHGGATYGYTF. The CDR3 DNA reads as TGTGCCAGCAGCCATGGGGGGGCTACCTATGGCTACACCTTC.

This clone appeared a few times. The chain employs TRBV9 and TRBJ2-2; D might be TRBD1 (5 bases). V was pared by 6 bases and J by 6 bases, with 12 bases between. There are 13 residues in the CDR3. The germline gives CDR1 SGDLS, CDR2 YYNGEE. The CDR3 region has the DNA TGTGCCAGCACCAGGGAAGGTGCCGGGGAGCTGTTTTTT. Translating gives CASTREGAGELFF.

This chain's CDR3 is CASRDRGYSPLHF. The CDR3 region has the DNA TGTGCCAGCAGAGACAGGGGATATTCACCCCTCCACTTT. The chain couples TRBV2 to TRBJ1-6; 8 nucleotides align to TRBD1. The V gene's germline CDR1 is SNHLY and CDR2 FYNNEI. This CDR3 has 13 amino acids. Germline trimming cut 6 bases from V and 8 bases from J; bases unmatched to any gene: 3. The variable domain in full, completed from reference TRBV2 and TRBJ1-6, reads EPEVTQTPSHQVTQMGQEVILRCVPISNHLYFYWYRQILGQKVEFLVSFYNNEISEKSEIFDDQFSVERPDGSNFTLKIRSTKLEDSAMYFCASRDRGYSPLHFGNGTRLTVT.

J is TRBJ1-1 and V is TRBV4-1; 7 positions match TRBD1. The germline V gene encodes CDR1 MGHRA and CDR2 YSYEKL. This CDR3 spans 15 amino acids. V lost 0 bases and J lost 1; bases outside the gene matches: 2. DNA for the CDR3: TGCGCCAGCAGCCAAGACGACAGGGCGAACACTGAAGCTTTCTTT. Translation gives CASSQDDRANTEAFF.

The chain employs TRBV15 and TRBJ1-2, with 8 nucleotides matching TRBD1. V shed 0 bases and J 4 bases; nucleotides not matched to a gene: 7. Germline V gene lookup returns CDR1 LNHNV and CDR2 YYDKDF (reference sequence). The CDR3 length is 16 residues. The chain's CDR3 is CATSRDHGTGGYGYTF. The CDR3 region has the DNA TGTGCCACCAGCAGAGATCATGGAACAGGGGGCTATGGCTACACCTTC. The full variable domain, in which reference TRBV15 and TRBJ1-2 provide the parts outside the CDR3, is DAMVIQNPRYQVTQFGKPVTLSCSQTLNHNVMYWYQQKSSQAPKLLFHYYDKDFNNEADTPDNFQSRRPNTSFCFLDIRSPGLGDTAMYLCATSRDHGTGGYGYTFGSGTRLTVV.

This chain links TRBV4-2 with TRBJ2-7; 12 bases map to TRBD2. The CDR3 consists of 18 residues. V was clipped by 4 bases and J by 2 bases; unmatched bases: 12. From germline, CDR1 is LGHNA and CDR2 YNFKEQ. The DNA for the CDR3 is TGTGCCAGCAGCCGGAGGGCTAGCGGGAGGGATAGTGCCTACGAGCAGTACTTC. Its protein is CASSRRASGRDSAYEQYF.

The V and J genes are TRBV19 and TRBJ1-1; 7 bases are shared with TRBD1. CDR1 is LNHDA, CDR2 SQIVND, per germline (reference sequence). The CDR3 is 14 residues long. V trimming: 5 bases; J trimming: 5 bases; junction bases outside the gene matches: 8. In nucleotides, the CDR3 is TGTGCCAGTAGTTACGGGACAGAAGGGACTGAAGCTTTCTTT. As protein: CASSYGTEGTEAFF. The full variable domain, with the rest looked up from reference TRBV19 and TRBJ1-1, is DGGITQSPKYLFRKEGQNVTLSCEQNLNHDAMYWYRQDPGQGLRLIYYSQIVNDFQKGDIAEGYSVSREKKESFPLTVTSAQKNPTAFYLCASSYGTEGTEAFFGQGTRLTVV.